This entry lists 18 T cell receptor beta chains sequenced from one sample in a study of CD8+ T cells in alopecia areata (dated by TCRdb to about 2018). Receptor amplification or capture employed the immunoSEQ multiplex PCR assay. For TCR sequencing, RNA was extracted from every sample and reverse transcribed into cDNA to serve as template. The table was pulled from immuneACCESS by TCRdb, which kept in-frame rearrangements only. Such tables lose some clones; where checked, under half of the loss comes from unresolved V genes, and the rest has no known cause. The sample records more than 90,000 clones, none occurring a single time. Jointly, the top ten make up less than 20% of the sample. Input material: lesional skin. The receptors come from a C3H/HeJ mouse with alopecia areata. The mouse line in question has MHC haplotype H2-k.

This clone was observed a few times. Here the gene names and germline are mouse. The read halts 4 residues ahead of the CDR3 end, with the missing end drawn from the germline J gene. The chain joins TRBV29 to TRBJ1-1; weak D call: TRBD1 (5 bases). Germline V gives CDR1 MSHET, CDR2 SYDVDS. This CDR3 has 14 residues. V was pared by 6 bases and J by 0 bases, with 11 bases between. The covered CDR3 bases are TGTGCTAGCAGCCCCGACAGCCCAAACACA. The encoded protein is CASSPDSPNT. Given in full, the CDR3 is CASSPDSPNTEVFF.

In its sample, this clone was seen a few times. DNA and listed protein disagree at residue 13, so the protein shown here was translated from the DNA. Germline and genes here are mouse. From the germline J gene comes the end of the CDR3, since the read stops 3 residues before it. The chain uses TRBV13-1 and TRBJ1-3; 7 positions match TRBD1. This CDR3 has 16 residues. Germline trimming cut 0 bases from V and 1 base from J; bases unmatched to any gene: 4. Germline assignment: CDR1 NSHNY and CDR2 SYGAGN. CDR3 loop: CASSDAIQGSGNTLYF. The part of the CDR3 DNA that was read is TGTGCCAGCAGTGATGCAATACAGGGGTCTGGAAATACG.

In the case of this clone: Germline and genes: mouse. The read ends 4 residues early relative to the CDR3; the germline J gene fills the gap. The chain employs TRBV13-3 and TRBJ2-2, with 8 bases identical to TRBD1. V shed 5 bases, J shed 0 bases, and the junction held 6 bases outside the gene matches. The CDR3 has 16 residues. Germline V gene data show CDR1 as NNHDY and CDR2 as SYVADS. CDR3 DNA (partial): TGTGCCAGCAGCCTCCACAGGGGGTCAAACACCGGG. Translated, it gives CASSLHRGSNTG. The CDR3 in its entirety is CASSLHRGSNTGQLYF.

As to this clone: Gene names and germline refer to mouse. The read ends 4 residues shy of where the CDR3 ends; the end is completed using the germline J gene. The chain couples TRBV13-3 to TRBJ2-5; D is possibly TRBD1 (6 bases). V lost 0 bases and J lost 0, with 14 bases in between. CDR3 length equals 17 residues. The germline gives CDR1 NNHDY, CDR2 SYVADS. The CDR3: CASSDGPGTFNQDTQYF. CDR3 bases read: TGTGCCAGCAGTGATGGCCCCGGGACATTTAACCAAGAC.

This clone was seen a handful of times. Gene labels here are mouse ones. The read falls 4 residues short of the CDR3 end, and the missing part is taken from the germline J gene. V and J are TRBV17 and TRBJ2-1, with a tentative D call TRBD1 (5 bases). Trimming left V 0 bases short and J 3 bases short, with 9 bases between. CDR1 is MNHDT and CDR2 is YYDKIL in the germline V gene. The CDR3 length is 15 residues. CDR3 sequence reads: CASSRDGQTYAEQFF. CDR3 DNA, as far as it was read: TGTGCTAGCAGTAGAGATGGACAAACCTATGCT.

This clone was counted a few times. The germline and genes are mouse ones. Read coverage stops 4 residues before the CDR3 terminus; the germline J gene supplies the remainder. The same CDR3 also results from other DNA sequences found in this sample. The chain links TRBV13-1 to TRBJ1-4, with 7 bases lining up with TRBD1. Germline V gene sequence: CDR1 NSHNY, CDR2 SYGAGN. This CDR3 is 14 amino acids long. Trimming took 2 bases from V and 4 from J; bases not matched to a gene: 2. The sequenced CDR3 bases are TGTGCCAGCAGTGACGCAGGGGGCAACGAA. Translation gives CASSDAGGNE. The entire CDR3 reads CASSDAGGNERLFF.

Turning to this clone: Germline and genes: mouse. The DNA ends 4 residues before the CDR3 does, and the rest of the CDR3 is filled in from the germline J gene. The chain has TRBV13-1 and TRBJ2-3; 9 bases are shared with TRBD1. Germline V gene sequence: CDR1 NSHNY, CDR2 SYGAGN. The CDR3 spans 16 residues. V trimming: 0 bases; J trimming: 2 bases; junction bases outside the gene matches: 4. CDR3 sequence: CASSDGGTGNAETLYF. The sequenced CDR3 bases are TGTGCCAGCAGTGATGGGGGGACAGGGAATGCAGAA.

This clone was found a few times. All gene names here are mouse names. The CDR3 end lies 4 residues beyond the end of the read and is filled in from the germline J gene. The chain couples TRBV1 to TRBJ2-3, with 8 bases that match TRBD2. Germline CDR1 is NSQYPW and CDR2 is LRSPGD (reference sequence). J gave up 2 bases and V 0 bases, and 4 bases lay outside the gene matches. This CDR3 comprises 16 residues. The part of the CDR3 DNA that was read is TGCACCTGCAGTGCAGATCTGGGGGGTCTTGCAGAA. Its translation: CTCSADLGGLAE. The entire CDR3 protein is CTCSADLGGLAETLYF.

This clone was seen a handful of times. Germline and genes here are mouse. The CDR3 extends 4 residues past the end of the read, so its final part is completed from the germline J gene. The genes are TRBV1 and TRBJ2-1; 9 bases line up with TRBD1. The J segment lost 3 bases and the V segment lost 4 bases, leaving 4 bases of the junction unmatched. This CDR3 is 15 amino acids long. Germline CDR1 NSQYPW, CDR2 LRSPGD (reference sequence). CDR3 DNA, as far as it was read: TGCACCTGCAGTGAGGGACAGGGTACCTATGCT. Translating it yields CTCSEGQGTYA. The whole CDR3 region reads CTCSEGQGTYAEQFF. Using reference TRBV1 and TRBJ2-1 for the parts outside the CDR3, the full variable domain is VTLLEQNPRWRLVPRGQAVNLRCILKNSQYPWMSWYQQDLQKQLQWLFTLRSPGDKEVKSLPGADYLATRVTDTELRLQVANMSQGRTLYCTCSEGQGTYAEQFFGPGTRLTVL.

This clone has ten or more counts. The gene names here belong to mouse. The CDR3 end is not reached by the read, which stops 4 residues before it; the germline J gene fills it in. V gene TRBV13-3 combines with J gene TRBJ2-1, with TRBD2 matching over 12 bases. J lost 4 bases, V lost 5 bases, and 7 bases had no gene match. Germline CDR1 NNHDY, CDR2 SYVADS. This CDR3 contains 16 residues. The CDR3: CASSSGTGGRYAEQFF. The part of the CDR3 DNA that was read is TGTGCCAGCAGCTCCGGGACTGGGGGGCGATATGCT.

This clone was counted ten times or more. The gene names given are mouse names. The read finishes 4 residues shy of the CDR3 end, and the germline J gene is used to complete it. This rearrangement joins TRBV13-3 to TRBJ2-7; D is undetermined. Germline V CDR1 and CDR2: NNHDY, SYVADS. This CDR3 is built from 12 residues. The CDR3: CASSDTFYEQYF. The CDR3 bases that were read are TGTGCCAGCAGTGATACTTTTTAT.

This clone was found many times. The genes are named according to mouse. The read ends 4 residues early relative to the CDR3; the germline J gene fills the gap. The chain is built from TRBV13-3 and TRBJ2-1; 9 nucleotides line up with TRBD2. Per the germline V gene, CDR1 is NNHDY and CDR2 is SYVADS. The CDR3 sequence is 15 residues long. CDR3 in amino acids: CASSDALGGGAEQFF. The part of the CDR3 DNA that was read is TGTGCCAGCAGTGATGCACTGGGGGGAGGGGCT.

This clone came up a few times. The gene names here belong to mouse. The CDR3 protein is CASKRQDWGYEQYF. The sequenced CDR3 bases are TGTGCCAGCAAGAGACAAGACTGGGGGTAT. The V gene is TRBV13-3, the J gene TRBJ2-7; 9 bases align to TRBD2. The read terminates 4 residues before the CDR3 end, so the remaining end is supplied by the germline J gene. The CDR3 is made up of 14 amino acids. Germline CDR1 reads NNHDY; CDR2 reads SYVADS.

The sample holds a few counts of this clone. Gene names denote mouse genes. The read stops 4 residues short of the end of the CDR3; the missing end is completed from the germline J gene. This chain connects TRBV19 to TRBJ2-5, with 9 positions matching TRBD2. The V and J ends lost 5 bases and 1 base, in that order; junction bases with no gene match: 2. Germline-derived CDR1 and CDR2 are FNHDT and SITEND (reference sequence). CDR3 length: 14 amino acids. The CDR3 DNA, read in part, is TGTGCCAGCAGGGGACTGGGAGACCAAGAC. Its translation: CASRGLGDQD. The whole CDR3 is CASRGLGDQDTQYF.

This clone was counted ten times or more. Genes and germline are mouse. Read data end 4 residues before the CDR3 end; the end is taken from the germline J gene. The chain is built from TRBV13-3 and TRBJ2-7; 10 bases line up with TRBD2. V shed 5 bases, J shed 0 bases, and the junction held 11 bases outside the gene matches. Germline lookup yields CDR1 NNHDY and CDR2 SYVADS. The CDR3 spans 17 residues. CDR3 protein: CASRPGLGTLSSYEQYF. The part of the CDR3 DNA that was read is TGTGCCAGCAGGCCGGGACTGGGGACACTCAGCTCCTAT.

This clone has at least ten counts. The genes are named according to mouse. The CDR3 end is not reached by the read, which stops 4 residues before it; the germline J gene fills it in. The sample has other DNA sequences that encode this CDR3 too. This chain links TRBV13-3 with TRBJ2-5, with 11 positions matching TRBD1. Germline V lookup: CDR1 NNHDY, CDR2 SYVADS. Trimming cost V 5 bases and J 2 bases; bases outside gene matches: 7. There are 16 residues in the CDR3. CDR3 sequence reads: CASSSGTGGLQDTQYF. CDR3 DNA (partial): TGTGCCAGCAGCTCCGGGACAGGGGGTCTCCAAGAC.

Comments on this clone: These gene names are mouse names. CDR3 sequence reads: CASSPRQDGDTQYF. Partial CDR3 DNA: TGTGCCAGCTCTCCCCGACAGGATGGAGAC. The genes are TRBV12-1 and TRBJ2-5; weak D call: TRBD1 (6 bases). Read data end 4 residues before the CDR3 end; the end is taken from the germline J gene. Germline V gene lookup returns CDR1 SGHSN and CDR2 HYEKVE. CDR3 length: 14 amino acids.

This clone was recorded a few times. Gene names follow the mouse nomenclature. The CDR3 end falls 4 residues outside the read, so it is completed with the germline J gene. The chain carries TRBV5 and TRBJ2-5; a weak D match, TRBD2 (5 bases). Germline values: CDR1 LGHNA, CDR2 YNLKQL (reference sequence). CDR3 size: 14 residues. V dropped 1 base and J dropped 1 base, with 6 bases sitting between them. The covered CDR3 bases are TGTGCCAGCAGCCAAGGGACTTACCAAGAC. It is translated as CASSQGTYQD. The complete CDR3 sequence is CASSQGTYQDTQYF.